This T cell receptor beta chain emerged from a study of blood T cells in healthy people across ages (dated by TCRdb to the mid-2010s). In terms of the full investigation: Template switching captured roughly one uniquely barcoded TCR beta cDNA molecule per two T cells in model experiments. Age-related changes in TCR beta repertoire diversity were measured in the study by deep sequencing normalized with unique cDNA molecular identifiers. Four age groups were formed from the donors: young (average roughly 16 years), middle-aged (approximately 42), aged (about 68) and long-lived (about 80). To avoid experimental bias, donors of different ages were distributed randomly across sequencing lanes. The study analyzed two additional independent replicas of 1 million unique cDNA reads from the same blood draw for two donors, one aged 18 to 30 and one aged 80 or older.

In regard to this clonotype: Its antigen target is currently unknown. A junction end diverges from the germline sequence, so it may reflect a read error.

Summary of the overall study and its limitations: As age increased, observed TCR beta diversity per million T cells dropped in a roughly linear way, and a significant reduction was already evident by age around 41. Compared with the aged group, more naive CD4+ T cells, fewer expanded clones and increased TCR diversity were shown by the long-lived group, suggesting age selection. Because the CMV infection status of the donors was unknown, age-related changes in expanded clonotypes may potentially have been confounded. Conclusive comparison of naive and antigen-experienced compartments was prevented by the profiling of bulk unsorted PBMCs. Estimates of total diversity from one million sequenced T cells were regarded as lower bounds and underestimates. The percentage of naive T cells measured by flow cytometry correlated strongly with observed TCR beta diversity.

Looking up the germline V gene yields CDR1 SGHDN and CDR2 FVKESK. Spanning cysteine to phenylalanine, the CDR3 consists of 12 amino acids. Only CDR3 DNA is held: 36 bases, read in frame from base 1. Donors were 30 to 45 systemically healthy Caucasian individuals from Russia aged roughly 6 to 100 years. Each donor gave ten milliliters of peripheral blood, drawn into EDTA-treated Vacutainer tubes. PBMCs were isolated by Ficoll-Paque density-gradient centrifugation, with at least 7 million obtained per sample. Total RNA was extracted from PBMCs with Trizol reagent, with at least 6 micrograms obtained per sample. For every donor, flow cytometry on a PBMC aliquot measured the percentage of naive CD45RAhigh/CD27high T cells. The library was produced with 5' RACE. The listed sequencing device is Illumina HiSeq 2500. A second PCR of roughly 7 to 11 cycles was run with a J-beta primer mix and a sample-barcoded 5' primer. A template-switch 5' adaptor carrying 12 random nucleotides introduced a unique molecular identifier onto each TCR beta cDNA molecule. Each sample yielded at least 2.5 million CDR3-containing paired-end reads. First-strand cDNA synthesis was performed from all RNA using the Mint cDNA synthesis kit, with priming by a TRBC-specific oligonucleotide. All cDNA was treated with uracil-DNA glycosylase and then went through a first 18-cycle PCR with the universal primers M1SS and BC2_uni_R. The authors' pipeline ran thus. For normalization, 1 million high-quality reads were randomly selected from each sample, with every read carrying a distinct molecular identifier. Reads sharing molecular identifiers were discarded rather than binned into consensus sequences. MiTCR, set to a Q25 quality threshold and the strictest error-elimination algorithm, was used for CDR3 identification, clonotype clustering and error correction. A nonparametric unseen species model with Euler transformation was used to estimate lower-bound total TCR beta diversity. The public sequencing data were trimmed at Q25 with fastp and processed into clonotypes with MiXCR by TCRdb, which kept only in-frame beta chains. Under each unique CDR3 protein, matching rows form one entry showing the most common genes and DNA. The V and J calls reflect TCRdb's pipeline rather than the authors' work. This sample gives under 850,000 distinct CDR3 sequences in total; around 36% of them show up just once. Over 10% of the sample belongs to the ten largest clones.

The source of this sequence is a man between 18 and 35 years old in good health. Sample: blood. The rearrangement combines TRBV14 with TRBJ1-4, with the D gene call left open. The sequence in DNA is TGTGCCAGCAGCCGCGGAAGTGAAGAACTGTTTTTT. Translation gives CASSRGSEELFF.